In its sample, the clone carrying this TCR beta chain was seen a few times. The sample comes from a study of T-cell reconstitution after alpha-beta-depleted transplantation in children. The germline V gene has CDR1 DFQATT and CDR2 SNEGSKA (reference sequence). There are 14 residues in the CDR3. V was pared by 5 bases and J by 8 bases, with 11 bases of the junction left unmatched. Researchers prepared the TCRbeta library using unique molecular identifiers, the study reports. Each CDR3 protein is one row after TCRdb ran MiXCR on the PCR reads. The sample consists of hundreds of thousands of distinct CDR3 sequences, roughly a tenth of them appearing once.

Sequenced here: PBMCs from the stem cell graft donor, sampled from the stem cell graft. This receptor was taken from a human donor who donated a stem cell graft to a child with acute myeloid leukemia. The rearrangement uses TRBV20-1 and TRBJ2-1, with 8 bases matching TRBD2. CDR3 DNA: TGCAGTGCTCCCATTCGGGAGGGAGTCGATGAGCAGTTCTTC. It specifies CSAPIREGVDEQFF.